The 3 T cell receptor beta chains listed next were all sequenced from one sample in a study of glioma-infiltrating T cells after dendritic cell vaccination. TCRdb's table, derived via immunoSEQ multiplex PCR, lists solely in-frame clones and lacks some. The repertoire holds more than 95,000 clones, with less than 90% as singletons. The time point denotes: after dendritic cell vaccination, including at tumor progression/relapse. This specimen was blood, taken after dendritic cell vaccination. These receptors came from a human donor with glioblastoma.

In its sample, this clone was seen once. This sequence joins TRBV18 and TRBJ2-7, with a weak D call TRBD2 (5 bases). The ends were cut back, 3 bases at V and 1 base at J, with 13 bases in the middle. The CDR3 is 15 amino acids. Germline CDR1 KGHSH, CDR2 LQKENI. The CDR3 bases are TGTGCCAGCTCACCTGCCCTGCCGGGGTCCTACGAGCAGTACTTC. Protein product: CASSPALPGSYEQYF.

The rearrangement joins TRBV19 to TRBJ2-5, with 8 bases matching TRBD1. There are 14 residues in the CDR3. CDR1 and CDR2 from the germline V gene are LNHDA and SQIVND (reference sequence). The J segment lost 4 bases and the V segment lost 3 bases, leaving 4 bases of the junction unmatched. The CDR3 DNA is TGTGCCAGTAGTATGCGCACAGGGGGAGAGACCCAGTACTTC. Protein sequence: CASSMRTGGETQYF.

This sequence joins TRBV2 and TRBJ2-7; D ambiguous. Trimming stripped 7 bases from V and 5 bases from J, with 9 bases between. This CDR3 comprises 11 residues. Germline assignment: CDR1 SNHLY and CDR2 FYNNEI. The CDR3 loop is CASTYQNEQYF. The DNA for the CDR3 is TGTGCCAGCACTTACCAGAACGAGCAGTACTTC.